The subject of this entry is one TCR beta chain. CDR3 length equals 17 residues. V gave up 5 bases and J gave up 3 bases; unmatched junction bases: 13. Germline assignment: CDR1 PRHDT and CDR2 FYEKMQ (reference sequence). The entry originates in a study of blood T cell repertoires in COVID-19. Turning to the study itself: Donors in the United States, Italy and Spain gave samples during acute or convalescent COVID-19.

As handled by the study authors: The authors estimated nucleated cell counts from reference gene primer amplification. Clones were sequenced by immunoSEQ multiplex PCR, and TCRdb holds only the in-frame ones, with some missing. V, J and clone size derive from that table, while D and trimming were established from the DNA sequence. The sample contains about 97,000 clones, roughly 80% of which appear only once. The TCR was taken from a man aged 55 to 70 with acute or convalescent COVID-19. V usage is TRBV13 and J usage is TRBJ2-3, with TRBD1 matching 8 bases. The sequenced material came from peripheral blood. Here the CDR3 DNA reads TGTGCCAGCAGCCTAACACTTCAGGGGGCGCGTACAGATACGCAGTATTTT. Amino acid sequence: CASSLTLQGARTDTQYF.